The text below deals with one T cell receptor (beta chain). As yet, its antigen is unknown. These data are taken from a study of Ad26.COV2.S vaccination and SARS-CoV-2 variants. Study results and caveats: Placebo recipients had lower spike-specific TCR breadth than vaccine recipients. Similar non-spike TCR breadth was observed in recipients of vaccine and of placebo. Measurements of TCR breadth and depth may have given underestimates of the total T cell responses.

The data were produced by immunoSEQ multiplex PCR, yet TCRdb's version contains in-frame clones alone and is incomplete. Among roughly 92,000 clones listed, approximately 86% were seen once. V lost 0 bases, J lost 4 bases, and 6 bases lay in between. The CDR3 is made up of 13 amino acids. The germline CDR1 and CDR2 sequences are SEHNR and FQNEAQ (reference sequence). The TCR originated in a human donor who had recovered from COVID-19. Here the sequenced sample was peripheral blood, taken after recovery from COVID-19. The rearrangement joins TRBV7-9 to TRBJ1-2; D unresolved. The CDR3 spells CASSLADGYGYTF. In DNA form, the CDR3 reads TGTGCCAGCAGCTTAGCGGACGGCTATGGCTACACCTTC.